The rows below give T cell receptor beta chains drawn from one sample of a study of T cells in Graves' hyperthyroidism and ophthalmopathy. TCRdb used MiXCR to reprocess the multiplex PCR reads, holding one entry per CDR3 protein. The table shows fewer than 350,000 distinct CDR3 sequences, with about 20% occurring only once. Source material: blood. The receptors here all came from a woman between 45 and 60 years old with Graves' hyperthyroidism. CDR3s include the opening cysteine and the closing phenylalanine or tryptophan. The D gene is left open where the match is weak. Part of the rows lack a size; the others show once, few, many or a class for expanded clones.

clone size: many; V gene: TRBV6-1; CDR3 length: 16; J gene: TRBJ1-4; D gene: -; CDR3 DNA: TGTGCCAGCAGTGAAAAGGGATGGGGTTCGAATGAAAAACTGTTTTTT; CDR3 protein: CASSEKGWGSNEKLFF
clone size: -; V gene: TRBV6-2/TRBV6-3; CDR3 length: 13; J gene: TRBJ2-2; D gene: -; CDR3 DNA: TGTGCCAGCAGCCACCCCCACACCGGGGAGCTGTTTTTT; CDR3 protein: CASSHPHTGELFF
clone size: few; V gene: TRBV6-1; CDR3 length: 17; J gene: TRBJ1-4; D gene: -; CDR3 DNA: TGCGCATCTTTAAAGGGGGAGAGTGGTGGCTTCGGTGAAAAACTGTTTTTT; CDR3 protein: CASLKGESGGFGEKLFF
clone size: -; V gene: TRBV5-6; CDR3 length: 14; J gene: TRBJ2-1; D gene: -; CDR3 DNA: TGTGCCAGCAGCTTGGTGGTAGCCGACTATGAGCAGTTCTTC; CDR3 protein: CASSLVVADYEQFF
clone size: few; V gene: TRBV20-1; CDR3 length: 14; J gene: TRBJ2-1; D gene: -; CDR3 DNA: TGCAGTGCTAGCCGGGACGCATCCTACAATGAGCAGTTCTTC; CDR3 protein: CSASRDASYNEQFF
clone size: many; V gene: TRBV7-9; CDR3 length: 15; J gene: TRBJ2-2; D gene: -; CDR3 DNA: TGTGCCAGCAGCCCAGACAGGAGGAACACCGGGGAGCTGTTTTTT; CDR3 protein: CASSPDRRNTGELFF
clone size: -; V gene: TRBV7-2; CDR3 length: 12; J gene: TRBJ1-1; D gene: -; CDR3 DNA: TGTGCCAGCAGAGTAACGGGGACTGAAGCTTTCTTT; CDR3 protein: CASRVTGTEAFF
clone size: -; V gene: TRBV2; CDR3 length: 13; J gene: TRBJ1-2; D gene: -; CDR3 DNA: TGTGCCAGCAGCCCTGGGCAGGGCGTTGGCTACACCTTC; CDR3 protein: CASSPGQGVGYTF
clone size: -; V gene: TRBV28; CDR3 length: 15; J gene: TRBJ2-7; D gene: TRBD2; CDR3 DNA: TGTGCCAGCAGTCCGCCGGGGACTAGCGTCCACGAGCAGTACTTC; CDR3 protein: CASSPPGTSVHEQYF
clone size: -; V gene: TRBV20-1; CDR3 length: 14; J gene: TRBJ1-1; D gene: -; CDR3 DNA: TGCAGTGCTAGAAGGTCAGGGGCTGGCACTGAAGCTTTCTTT; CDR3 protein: CSARRSGAGTEAFF
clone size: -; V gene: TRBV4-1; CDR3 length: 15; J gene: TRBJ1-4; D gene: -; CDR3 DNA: TGCGCCAGCAGCCAAGTTCGGGGGGTGACAGAAAAACTGTTTTTT; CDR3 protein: CASSQVRGVTEKLFF
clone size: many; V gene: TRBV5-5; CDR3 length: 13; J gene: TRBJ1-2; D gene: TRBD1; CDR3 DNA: TGTGCCAGCAGCTTAGGACAGGGGGAGTGCTACACCTTC; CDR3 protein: CASSLGQGECYTF
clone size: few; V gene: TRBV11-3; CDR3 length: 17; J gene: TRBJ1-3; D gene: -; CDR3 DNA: TGTGCCAGCAGCTTAAGGCCGGACCCTACTCCTGGAAACACCATATATTTT; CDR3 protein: CASSLRPDPTPGNTIYF
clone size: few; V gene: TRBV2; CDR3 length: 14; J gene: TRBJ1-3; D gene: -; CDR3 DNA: TGTGCCAGCAGTGTAAGCAGAGAGCGGAACACCATATATTTT; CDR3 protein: CASSVSRERNTIYF
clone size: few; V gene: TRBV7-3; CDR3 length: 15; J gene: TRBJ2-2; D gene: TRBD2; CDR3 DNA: TGTGCCAGCAGCTTACTAGCGGGAGGCGCCGGGGAGCTGTTTTTT; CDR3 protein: CASSLLAGGAGELFF
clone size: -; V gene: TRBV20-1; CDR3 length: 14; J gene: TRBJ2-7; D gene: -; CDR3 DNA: TGCAGTGCTAGAGATACGCCGCTCTCCTACGAGCAGTACTTC; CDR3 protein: CSARDTPLSYEQYF
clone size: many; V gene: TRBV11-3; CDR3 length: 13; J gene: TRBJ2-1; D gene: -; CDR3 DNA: TGTGCCAGCAGCTTGCGGATTGACGGGGAGCAGTTCTTC; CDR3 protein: CASSLRIDGEQFF
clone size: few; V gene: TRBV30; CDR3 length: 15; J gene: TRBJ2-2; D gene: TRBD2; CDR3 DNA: TGTGCCTGGAGTGTATCCGGGGGGGCAGCCGGGGAGCTGTTTTTT; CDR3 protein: CAWSVSGGAAGELFF
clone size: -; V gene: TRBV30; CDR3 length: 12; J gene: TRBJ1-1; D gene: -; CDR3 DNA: TGTGCCTGGAGCGGCCCCCGACCCGGAGCTTTCTTT; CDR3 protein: CAWSGPRPGAFF
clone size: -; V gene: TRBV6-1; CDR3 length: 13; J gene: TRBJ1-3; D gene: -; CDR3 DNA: TGTGCCAGCAAGGAACAGTCTGGAAACACCATATATTTT; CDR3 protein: CASKEQSGNTIYF
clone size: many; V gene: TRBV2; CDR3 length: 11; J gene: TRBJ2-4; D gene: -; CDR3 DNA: TGTGCCAGCTGGGATTTGGGCATTCAGTACTTC; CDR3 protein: CASWDLGIQYF
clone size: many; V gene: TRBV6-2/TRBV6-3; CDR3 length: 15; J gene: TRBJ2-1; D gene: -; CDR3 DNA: TGTGCCAGCAGTTACGGACTCGCCAGGTCGTATGAGCAGTTCTTC; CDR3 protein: CASSYGLARSYEQFF
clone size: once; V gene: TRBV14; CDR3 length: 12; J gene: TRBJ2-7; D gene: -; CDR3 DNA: TGTGCCAGCAGCCACGTAGCGAACGAGCAGTACTTC; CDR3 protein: CASSHVANEQYF
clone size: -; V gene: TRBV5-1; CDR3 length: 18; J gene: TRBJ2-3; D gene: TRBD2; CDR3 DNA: TGCGCCAGCACCTCCGTTGGGGGACTAGCGTCTAGCACAGATACGCAGTATTTT; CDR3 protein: CASTSVGGLASSTDTQYF
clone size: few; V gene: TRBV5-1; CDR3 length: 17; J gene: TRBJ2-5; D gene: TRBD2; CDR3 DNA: TGCGCCAGCAGCCAGAGCACCGGGACTAGCGGCCCGGAGACCCAGTACTTC; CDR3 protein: CASSQSTGTSGPETQYF
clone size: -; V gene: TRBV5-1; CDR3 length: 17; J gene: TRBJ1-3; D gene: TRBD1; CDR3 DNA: TGTGCCAGCAGCGCGTCGGAACAGGGGAACTCTGGAAACACCGTATATTTT; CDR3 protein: CASSASEQGNSGNTVYF
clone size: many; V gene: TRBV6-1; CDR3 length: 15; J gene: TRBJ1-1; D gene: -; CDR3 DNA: TGTGCCAGCAGTGAAGGAGGAACCTGGGACACTGAAGCTTTCTTT; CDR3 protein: CASSEGGTWDTEAFF
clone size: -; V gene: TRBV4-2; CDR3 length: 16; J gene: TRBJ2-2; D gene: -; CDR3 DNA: TGTGCCAGCAGCCAAGTGGGCAGGGAGGACACCGGGGAGCTGTTTTTT; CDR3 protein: CASSQVGREDTGELFF
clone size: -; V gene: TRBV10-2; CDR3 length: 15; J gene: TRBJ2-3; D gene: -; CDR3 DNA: TGCGCCAGCGGCCCCCGGGAGAGGGGCACAGATACGCAGTATTTT; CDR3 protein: CASGPRERGTDTQYF
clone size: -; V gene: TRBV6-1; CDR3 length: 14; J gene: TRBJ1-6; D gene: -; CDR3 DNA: TGTGCCAGCAGTGAGACCCCCTATAATTCACCCCTCCACTTT; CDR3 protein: CASSETPYNSPLHF
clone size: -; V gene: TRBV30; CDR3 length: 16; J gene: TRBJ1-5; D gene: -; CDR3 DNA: TGTGCCTGGAGTAGTCCGGGTCCCGTGACGAATCAGCCCCAGCATTTT; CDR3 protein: CAWSSPGPVTNQPQHF
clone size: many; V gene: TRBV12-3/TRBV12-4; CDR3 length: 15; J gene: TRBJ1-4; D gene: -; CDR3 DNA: TGTGCCAGCAGTTTTACAGGCCCGGGGACCCATGGACTGTTTTTT; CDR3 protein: CASSFTGPGTHGLFF
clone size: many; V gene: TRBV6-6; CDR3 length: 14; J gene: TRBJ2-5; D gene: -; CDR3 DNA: TGTGCCAGCAGTTACGGGGACAATCGGGAGACCCAGTACTTC; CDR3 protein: CASSYGDNRETQYF
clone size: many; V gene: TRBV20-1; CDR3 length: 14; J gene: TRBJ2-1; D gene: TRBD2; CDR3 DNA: TGCAGTGCTAGACTTAGCGGGGAACGGGGTGAGCAGTTCTTC; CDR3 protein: CSARLSGERGEQFF
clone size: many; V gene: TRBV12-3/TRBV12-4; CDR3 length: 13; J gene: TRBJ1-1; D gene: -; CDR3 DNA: TGTGCCAGCAGTTTAACCCGGGTAGCTGAAGCTTTCTTT; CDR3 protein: CASSLTRVAEAFF
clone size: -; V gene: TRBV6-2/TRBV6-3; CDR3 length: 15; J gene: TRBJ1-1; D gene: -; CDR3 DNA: TGTGCCAGCAGTTATATCCCAGGGGATAACACTGAAGCTTTCTTT; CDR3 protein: CASSYIPGDNTEAFF
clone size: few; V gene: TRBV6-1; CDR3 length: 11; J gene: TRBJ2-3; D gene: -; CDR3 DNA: TGTGCCACCGGGGACACAGATACGCAGTATTTT; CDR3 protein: CATGDTDTQYF
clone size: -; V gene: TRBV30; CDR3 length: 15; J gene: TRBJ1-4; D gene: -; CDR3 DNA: TGTGCCTGGAGCACCCCGGCATCAACTAATGAAAAACTGTTTTTT; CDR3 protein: CAWSTPASTNEKLFF
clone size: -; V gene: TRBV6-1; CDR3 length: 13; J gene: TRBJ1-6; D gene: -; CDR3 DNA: TGTGCCAGCAGTGGTTGGAATAATTCACCCCTCCACTTT; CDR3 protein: CASSGWNNSPLHF
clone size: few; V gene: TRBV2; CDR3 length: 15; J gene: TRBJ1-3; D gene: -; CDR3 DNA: TGTGCCAGCAGGGACAGTCTGAGCTCTGGAAACGCCATATATTTT; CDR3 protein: CASRDSLSSGNAIYF
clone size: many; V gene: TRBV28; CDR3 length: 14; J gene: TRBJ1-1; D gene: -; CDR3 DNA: TGTGCCAGCAGACTAGGAGGTTTGGGGACTGAAGCTTTCTTT; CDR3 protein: CASRLGGLGTEAFF
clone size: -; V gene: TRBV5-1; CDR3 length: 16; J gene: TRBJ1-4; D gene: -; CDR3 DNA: TGCGCCAGCAGCCCGGGACGCCTTGCAACTAATGAAAAACTGTTTTTT; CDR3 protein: CASSPGRLATNEKLFF
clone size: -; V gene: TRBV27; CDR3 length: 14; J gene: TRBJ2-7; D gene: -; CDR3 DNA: TGTGCCAGCAGTTTGCCAGGTAGCTCCTACGAGCAGTACTTC; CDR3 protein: CASSLPGSSYEQYF
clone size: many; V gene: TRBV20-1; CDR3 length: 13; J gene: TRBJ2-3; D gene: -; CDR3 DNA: TGCAGTGCTAGTTTGGAGAGGACAGATACGCAGTATTTT; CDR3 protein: CSASLERTDTQYF
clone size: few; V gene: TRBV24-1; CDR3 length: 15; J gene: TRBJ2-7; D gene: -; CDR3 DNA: TGTGCCACCAGTGATTCTAGGGGGGCATCCTACGAGCAGTACTTC; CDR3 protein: CATSDSRGASYEQYF
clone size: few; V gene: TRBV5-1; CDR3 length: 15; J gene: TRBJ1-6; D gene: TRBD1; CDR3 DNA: TGCGCCAGCAGCACTGGGACAGGCATTAATTCACCCCTCCACTTT; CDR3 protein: CASSTGTGINSPLHF
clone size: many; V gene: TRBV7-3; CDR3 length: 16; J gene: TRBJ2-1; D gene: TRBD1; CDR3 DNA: TGTGCCAGCAGCTTAGGGACAGGGTTTACCTACAATGAGCAGTTCTTC; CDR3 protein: CASSLGTGFTYNEQFF
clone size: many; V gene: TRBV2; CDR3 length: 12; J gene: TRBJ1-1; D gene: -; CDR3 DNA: TGTGCCAGCAGTGAACAGGGGCCTTTTGCTTTCTTT; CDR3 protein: CASSEQGPFAFF
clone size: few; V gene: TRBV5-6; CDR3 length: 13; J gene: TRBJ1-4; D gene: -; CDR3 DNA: TGTGCCAGCAGCTTGTTGCTTAATGAAAAACTGTTTTTT; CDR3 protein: CASSLLLNEKLFF
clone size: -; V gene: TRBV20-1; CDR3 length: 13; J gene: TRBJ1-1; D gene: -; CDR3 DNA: TGCAGTGCTAGTTTAGACAGGAACACTGAAGCTTTCTTT; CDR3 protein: CSASLDRNTEAFF
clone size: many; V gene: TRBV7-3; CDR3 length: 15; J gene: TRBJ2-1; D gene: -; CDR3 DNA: TGTGCCAGCAGCTTAGCCCTGACAGTTTACAATGAGCAGTTCTTC; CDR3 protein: CASSLALTVYNEQFF